The T cell receptor (beta chain) under discussion was sequenced for a study of cytomegalovirus exposure and HLA in healthy donors. Study-wide findings and caveats: The analysis excluded some indistinguishable V segments, including TRBV6-2 and TRBV6-3. For most TCR sequences rarity was the rule, although some public TCRs occurred in many donors. Compared with the approximately 680-donor mean, an Asian-associated ancestry cluster reportedly had fewer N-insertions, according to a later analysis.

To note about this clone: Antigen: not known.

The PCR contained 60 Vbeta and 13 Jbeta primers. Some clones are missing from TCRdb's copy, which holds only in-frame ones; the method was immunoSEQ multiplex PCR. The table shows around 190,000 clones, with about 78% occurring only once. V lost 1 base to trimming and J lost 8 bases; unmatched junction nucleotides: 7. Germline assignment: CDR1 SGHNT and CDR2 YYREEE (reference sequence). The CDR3 spans 15 residues. The sample comprised PBMCs. This receptor was taken from a woman aged 25 to 39 in good health and CMV-seronegative. The chain couples TRBV5-4 to TRBJ2-1, with 9 positions matching TRBD2. CDR3 residues: CASSLSLAGNDEQFF. The CDR3, as DNA: TGTGCCAGCAGCTTGTCCCTAGCGGGAAACGATGAGCAGTTCTTC. The variable domain in full, completed from reference TRBV5-4 and TRBJ2-1, reads ETGVTQSPTHLIKTRGQQVTLRCSSQSGHNTVSWYQQALGQGPQFIFQYYREEENGRGNFPPRFSGLQFPNYSSELNVNALELDDSALYLCASSLSLAGNDEQFFGPGTRLTVL.